The clone carrying this TCR beta chain was detected many times. Its antigen is not identified. Trimming stripped 4 bases from V and 9 bases from J, with 16 bases between. Germline CDR1 and CDR2: LGHNT and FRNRAP. The CDR3 is 15 residues long. This entry comes from a study of T cell repertoires in cytomegalovirus infection. About the research overall: Indications came from public TCR beta signatures; they pointed to CMV infection and to a matching HLA type.

General study findings and limits: The study found HLA-C-restricted CMV-specific TCR beta clonotypes dominating the ex vivo response.

TCRdb itself ran the reads through MiXCR, one entry per CDR3 protein. The sample contains about 360,000 distinct CDR3 sequences, around 18% of which appear only once. Source material: PBMCs. This TCR was sampled from a human donor in good health (CMV status not recorded). Some clones in this sample may be carry-over from other donors' samples. The J gene is TRBJ1-6, the V gene TRBV12-5, with D possibly matching TRBD1 (5 bases). CDR3 amino acids: CASGSPWPRGSPLHF. The CDR3 DNA is TGTGCTAGTGGTTCCCCCTGGCCGAGGGGTTCACCCCTCCACTTT. Together with reference TRBV12-5 and TRBJ1-6, the CDR3 gives the full variable domain: DARVTQTPRHKVTEMGQEVTMRCQPILGHNTVFWYRQTMMQGLELLAYFRNRAPLDDSGMPKDRFSAEMPDATLATLKIQPSEPRDSAVYFCASGSPWPRGSPLHFGNGTRLTVT.